These 25 T cell receptor beta chains originate from one sample sequenced in a study of lymphopenia after photon versus proton radiotherapy (dated by TCRdb to between 2018 and 2021). Library preparation employed the immunoSEQ multiplex PCR assay. TCRdb retrieved this table from immuneACCESS and kept in-frame rearrangements only. Not all clones are present; in checked studies, unresolved V genes account for under half, and no reason is known for the remainder. The sample has roughly 30,000 clones on record, 85% to 90% of them singletons. Approximately 6.8% of the sample rests with the top ten. Here the sequenced sample was peripheral blood, taken from a patient treated with photon-based radiotherapy. These receptors came from a woman aged 45-65 years with pancreatic cancer.

Details on this clone: Distinct nucleotide sequences in the sample also encode this CDR3. The chain combines TRBV18 with TRBJ2-5; D gene unclear. The CDR3 contains 12 residues. The V gene's germline CDR1 is KGHSH and CDR2 LQKENI. Trimming took off 2 bases at V and 5 bases at J, with 6 bases between the two ends. The CDR3 DNA sequence: TGTGCCAGCTCACCAAATCAGGAGACCCAGTACTTC. Translating gives CASSPNQETQYF.

This rearrangement joins TRBV28 to TRBJ1-4; D perhaps matches TRBD1 (5 bases). Germline assignment: CDR1 MDHEN and CDR2 SYDVKM. The germline V and J ends were trimmed by 0 bases and 3 bases, with 11 bases remaining between them. The CDR3 consists of 16 residues. CDR3 coding DNA: TGTGCCAGCAGTTTATGGGCAGGGCCTTCTAATGAAAAACTGTTTTTT. Translated: CASSLWAGPSNEKLFF.

The chain employs TRBV5-6 and TRBJ2-7, with D hard to call. Trimming took off 3 bases at V and 7 bases at J, with 8 bases between the two ends. Germline CDR1 and CDR2: SGHDT and YYEEEE. The CDR3 has 11 residues. The DNA for the CDR3 is TGTGCCAGCAGCTCAAGGGATGAGCAGTACTTC. Translating gives CASSSRDEQYF.

The chain employs TRBV29-1 and TRBJ2-3; D is undetermined. Trimming left V 7 bases short and J 0 bases short, with 8 bases between. The CDR3 runs to 12 residues. The germline V gene encodes CDR1 SQVTM and CDR2 ANQGSEA. CDR3 coding DNA: TGCAGCGCTGATGTGAGCACAGATACGCAGTATTTT. It translates to CSADVSTDTQYF.

The chain has TRBV6-6 and TRBJ2-7; no clear D. The V gene's germline CDR1 is MNHNY and CDR2 SVGAGI (reference sequence). The ends were cut back, 2 bases at V and 6 bases at J, with 5 bases in the middle. The CDR3 runs to 11 residues. The CDR3 region is CASSYSPEQYF. CDR3 sequence (DNA): TGTGCCAGCAGTTACAGCCCCGAGCAGTACTTC.

The chain couples TRBV5-6 to TRBJ2-3, with D maybe TRBD1 (5 bases). The germline CDR1 and CDR2 sequences are SGHDT and YYEEEE. The CDR3 runs to 17 residues. Trimming shortened V by 4 bases and J by 1 base, and 19 bases separated the two germline ends. The CDR3 sequence is CASSLFFSTDRTDTQYF. The CDR3 DNA is TGTGCCAGCAGCCTTTTCTTCTCGACAGACCGCACAGATACGCAGTATTTT.

This clone was detected only once. The rearrangement uses TRBV7-9 and TRBJ1-2; D is possibly TRBD1 (6 bases). Per germline, CDR1 SEHNR and CDR2 FQNEAQ (reference sequence). The CDR3 runs 16 residues. V was trimmed by 5 bases and J by 3 bases, leaving 19 bases between them. CDR3 DNA sequence: TGTGCCAGCAGCATAATCCAGGGGCTAACGGACTATGGCTACACCTTC. This translates into CASSIIQGLTDYGYTF.

The CDR3, as DNA: TGTGCCAGCAGCTTGTCGGCCGATACGCAGTATTTT. Its translation is CASSLSADTQYF. The chain recombines TRBV5-4 with TRBJ2-3; D gene ambiguous. The V end was cut by 1 base, the J end by 6 bases, with 6 bases between. This CDR3 is built from 12 residues. CDR1 and CDR2 (germline): SGHNT, YYREEE (reference sequence). The complete variable domain, with remaining parts taken from reference TRBV5-4 and TRBJ2-3, reads ETGVTQSPTHLIKTRGQQVTLRCSSQSGHNTVSWYQQALGQGPQFIFQYYREEENGRGNFPPRFSGLQFPNYSSELNVNALELDDSALYLCASSLSADTQYFGPGTRLTVL.

The rearrangement links TRBV30 to TRBJ2-2; D is possibly TRBD2 (5 bases). Germline V lookup: CDR1 GTSNPN, CDR2 SVGIG (reference sequence). V lost 6 bases, J lost 1 base, and 18 bases lay in between. The CDR3 is 16 amino acids. DNA of the CDR3: TGTGCCTGTCCCAGGTCGAGGGCCTTGAACACCGGGGAGCTGTTTTTT. This translates into CACPRSRALNTGELFF. The whole variable domain, filled in from reference TRBV30 and TRBJ2-2, reads SQTIHQWPATLVQPVGSPLSLECTVEGTSNPNLYWYRQAAGRGLQLLFYSVGIGQISSEVPQNLSASRPQDRQFILSSKKLLLSDSGFYLCACPRSRALNTGELFFGEGSRLTVL.

The gene calls are TRBV7-6 and TRBJ1-5; the D is unclear. Germline CDR1 reads SGHVS; CDR2 reads FNYEAQ. V was pared by 2 bases and J by 2 bases, with 22 bases between. The CDR3 extends over 19 amino acids. The CDR3 bases are TGTGCCAGCAGCTTAACGCCCTCCGGAGGATTCGGCGGCAATCAGCCCCAGCATTTT. Amino acids: CASSLTPSGGFGGNQPQHF.

The chain is built from TRBV7-8 and TRBJ1-2; TRBD1 is a possible D gene (5 bases). Trimming cost V 5 bases and J 0 bases, with 13 bases left between them. Germline V gene sequence: CDR1 SGHVS, CDR2 FQNEAQ. This CDR3 region has 15 residues. DNA of the CDR3: TGTGCCAGCAGCCAAGACGCAGGGTCTAACTATGGCTACACCTTC. It codes for CASSQDAGSNYGYTF.

V usage is TRBV14 and J usage is TRBJ2-3, with 9 positions matching TRBD2. Germline V gene sequence: CDR1 SGHDN, CDR2 FVKESK. The junction had 8 bases not matched to a gene; V was cut back by 4 bases and J by 3 bases. CDR3 length equals 16 residues. The DNA for the CDR3 is TGTGCCAGCAGCCTAAGTAGCGGGAGATCAACAGATACGCAGTATTTT. It translates to CASSLSSGRSTDTQYF.

This clone came up a few times. V gene TRBV7-9 combines with J gene TRBJ1-5; no firm D call. CDR1 and CDR2 (germline): SEHNR, FQNEAQ (reference sequence). CDR3 size: 13 residues. V lost 5 bases and J lost 4, with 9 bases in between. CDR3 amino acids: CASSPGGNQPQHF. For the CDR3, the DNA is TGTGCCAGCAGCCCCGGAGGAAATCAGCCCCAGCATTTT. Drawing the rest from reference TRBV7-9 and TRBJ1-5, the complete variable domain is DTGVSQNPRHKITKRGQNVTFRCDPISEHNRLYWYRQTLGQGPEFLTYFQNEAQLEKSRLLSDRFSAERPKGSFSTLEIQRTEQGDSAMYLCASSPGGNQPQHFGDGTRLSIL.

J is TRBJ2-3 and V is TRBV6-6, with D possibly being TRBD1 (5 bases). Germline values: CDR1 MNHNY, CDR2 SVGAGI (reference sequence). The CDR3 contains 14 residues. V lost 6 bases to trimming and J lost 0 bases, with 10 bases between them. CDR3: CASSRTSSTDTQYF. As DNA, the CDR3 is TGTGCCAGCAGCCGGACATCTAGCACAGATACGCAGTATTTT.

J is TRBJ1-5 and V is TRBV4-2; D not resolved. CDR3 length: 13 amino acids. Trimming cost V 4 bases and J 3 bases, with 7 bases left between them. Per the germline V gene, CDR1 is LGHNA and CDR2 is YNFKEQ. Here the CDR3 reads CASSPRDNQPQHF. Here the CDR3 DNA reads TGTGCCAGCAGCCCCCGGGACAATCAGCCCCAGCATTTT.

This chain connects TRBV5-4 to TRBJ2-7, with 8 bases that match TRBD2. The CDR3 is 13 amino acids. The germline V gene encodes CDR1 SGHNT and CDR2 YYREEE (reference sequence). The V segment lost 2 bases and the J segment 5 bases; nucleotides outside the gene matches: 3. The CDR3 region is CASSFSGRDEQYF. CDR3 sequence (DNA): TGTGCCAGCAGCTTTTCCGGGAGGGACGAGCAGTACTTC.

V and J are TRBV7-9 and TRBJ1-2, with D uncertain. Germline CDR1 is SEHNR and CDR2 is FQNEAQ (reference sequence). This CDR3 spans 15 amino acids. Trimming stripped 5 bases from V and 1 base from J, with 14 bases between. CDR3 nucleotide sequence: TGTGCCAGCAGCCTAGATTGGACGGTTAACTATGGCTACACCTTC. It translates to CASSLDWTVNYGYTF.

The chain carries TRBV29-1 and TRBJ1-2; D call uncertain. Trimming stripped 7 bases from V and 4 bases from J, with 13 bases between. Germline values: CDR1 SQVTM, CDR2 ANQGSEA. The CDR3 has 12 amino acids. The CDR3 protein is CSADGFGYGYTF. CDR3 DNA: TGCAGCGCCGACGGGTTCGGCTATGGCTACACCTTC.

The rearrangement joins TRBV28 to TRBJ2-7, with 8 bases that match TRBD1. CDR1 MDHEN and CDR2 SYDVKM come from the germline V gene. The ends lost 5 bases at V and 5 bases at J; junction bases unmatched: 5. The CDR3 is 13 amino acids. CDR3 DNA sequence: TGTGCCAGCAGTCCGCAGGGGGCTGACGAGCAGTACTTC. It specifies CASSPQGADEQYF.

The chain uses TRBV19 and TRBJ2-1; 15 bases align to TRBD2. V shed 4 bases and J 7 bases; nucleotides not matched to a gene: 8. Germline CDR1 LNHDA, CDR2 SQIVND (reference sequence). The CDR3 is 17 residues long. The CDR3 sequence: CASSRPGLAGGGNEQFF. The CDR3 DNA reads TGTGCCAGTAGTAGACCGGGACTAGCGGGAGGTGGGAATGAGCAGTTCTTC.

The chain carries TRBV15 and TRBJ2-7, with 13 bases aligning to TRBD2. The CDR3 is 14 amino acids. Per the germline V gene, CDR1 is LNHNV and CDR2 is YYDKDF (reference sequence). J was trimmed by 6 bases and V by 5 bases; bases with no gene match: 4. The CDR3 here is CATSGRTSGSEQYF. CDR3 coding DNA: TGTGCCACCAGCGGTCGGACTAGCGGGAGCGAGCAGTACTTC. Full variable domain (rest looked up from reference TRBV15 and TRBJ2-7): DAMVIQNPRYQVTQFGKPVTLSCSQTLNHNVMYWYQQKSSQAPKLLFHYYDKDFNNEADTPDNFQSRRPNTSFCFLDIRSPGLGDTAMYLCATSGRTSGSEQYFGPGTRLTVT.

This chain connects TRBV19 to TRBJ2-5; D unclear. The CDR3 has 13 residues. Trimming pared 4 bases from V and 2 bases from J, leaving 8 bases between. Looked up from germline, CDR1 is LNHDA and CDR2 is SQIVND (reference sequence). CDR3 DNA: TGTGCCAGTAGTACAGGACGGCAAGAGACCCAGTACTTC. It codes for CASSTGRQETQYF.

The rearrangement uses TRBV5-6 and TRBJ1-3; a weak D match, TRBD1 (5 bases). Germline V gives CDR1 SGHDT, CDR2 YYEEEE. V lost 0 bases, J lost 4 bases, and 11 bases lay in between. The CDR3 has 15 amino acids. CDR3 residues: CASSLAGLTGNTIYF. DNA for the CDR3: TGTGCCAGCAGCTTGGCAGGGTTAACCGGAAACACCATATATTTT. Full variable domain (outside the CDR3, taken from reference TRBV5-6 and TRBJ1-3): DAGVTQSPTHLIKTRGQQVTLRCSPKSGHDTVSWYQQALGQGPQFIFQYYEEEERQRGNFPDRFSGHQFPNYSSELNVNALLLGDSALYLCASSLAGLTGNTIYFGEGSWLTVV.

The genes are TRBV5-1 and TRBJ2-3, with a weak D call TRBD2 (7 bases). Germline CDR1 SGHRS, CDR2 YFSETQ. CDR3 length: 16 amino acids. Trimming left V 4 bases short and J 3 bases short, with 18 bases between. DNA of the CDR3: TGCGCCAGCAGCCCCCAGGGGCCTAGCGGAACAGATACGCAGTATTTT. Its translation is CASSPQGPSGTDTQYF. The whole variable domain, filled in from reference TRBV5-1 and TRBJ2-3, reads KAGVTQTPRYLIKTRGQQVTLSCSPISGHRSVSWYQQTPGQGLQFLFEYFSETQRNKGNFPGRFSGRQFSNSRSEMNVSTLELGDSALYLCASSPQGPSGTDTQYFGPGTRLTVL.

The rearrangement uses TRBV4-2 and TRBJ2-2; D possibly corresponds to TRBD1 (6 bases). Germline-derived CDR1 and CDR2 are LGHNA and YNFKEQ. V lost 1 base and J 5 bases, leaving 14 bases between the germline ends. The CDR3 length is 16 residues. Here the CDR3 reads CASSQGTDRKTGELFF. As DNA, the CDR3 is TGTGCCAGCAGCCAAGGGACCGACAGGAAGACCGGGGAGCTGTTTTTT.